A single sample is the source of the 14 T cell receptor beta chains below, sequenced in a study of cytomegalovirus exposure and HLA in healthy donors. The PCR had 60 Vbeta and 13 Jbeta primers. Only in-frame clones appear in the TCRdb table, and some are missing; sequencing was by immunoSEQ multiplex PCR. The table shows about 150,000 clones, with more than 70% occurring only once. The sample comprised PBMCs. The source of these receptors is a man aged 18-30 years in good health and CMV-seropositive.

The V call is TRBV2, the J call TRBJ1-2; TRBD1 might be the D (6 bases). The CDR3 extends over 13 amino acids. V gave up 4 bases and J gave up 8 bases, with 14 bases separating them. Germline lookup yields CDR1 SNHLY and CDR2 FYNNEI. CDR3 in DNA: TGTGCCAGCAGTGTAGGGGGGGCGCTGGGCTACACCTTC. Its translation is CASSVGGALGYTF.

The chain is built from TRBV15 and TRBJ1-5; D is unclear. Germline CDR1 is LNHNV and CDR2 is YYDKDF (reference sequence). This CDR3 contains 13 residues. The V end lost 0 bases, the J end lost 7 bases, and 7 bases lay between the germline ends. CDR3 in amino acids: CATSRDRGQPQHF. CDR3 DNA sequence: TGTGCCACCAGCAGAGATCGGGGACAGCCCCAGCATTTT.

The V call is TRBV18, the J call TRBJ2-7; tentative D call: TRBD1 (5 bases). This CDR3 spans 13 amino acids. The germline V gene has CDR1 KGHSH and CDR2 LQKENI. Trimming cost V 3 bases and J 3 bases, with 9 bases left between them. This CDR3 reads CASSPGRDYEQYF. The CDR3 DNA sequence: TGTGCCAGCTCACCTGGCAGGGACTACGAGCAGTACTTC.

Only one count was recorded for this clone. This chain uses TRBV19 with TRBJ1-2; TRBD1 might be the D (5 bases). The germline V and J ends were trimmed by 10 bases and 7 bases, with 22 bases remaining between them. The length of the CDR3 is 14 residues. Germline lookup yields CDR1 LNHDA and CDR2 SQIVND (reference sequence). The CDR3 DNA is TGTGCCACCCCCGGTAGAGGGGAGGAAGGTGGCTACACCTTC. It specifies CATPGRGEEGGYTF.

This chain uses TRBV7-6 with TRBJ1-1; weak D call: TRBD1 (5 bases). Germline V lookup: CDR1 SGHVS, CDR2 FNYEAQ. V lost 1 base to trimming and J lost 1 base, with 19 bases between them. The CDR3 sequence is 18 residues long. Written as DNA, the CDR3 is TGTGCCAGCAGCTTAGAGCCCCAAAGACAGAACCGGAACACTGAAGCTTTCTTT. Translated, it gives CASSLEPQRQNRNTEAFF.

J is TRBJ2-1 and V is TRBV6-1, with a possible D match to TRBD2 (5 bases). The CDR3 sequence is 16 residues long. The germline V gene has CDR1 MNHNS and CDR2 SASEGT. Trimming took 2 bases from V and 0 from J, leaving 11 bases between them. In DNA, the CDR3 is TGTGCCAGCAGTGAACTCTTGGGGAGCTCCTACAATGAGCAGTTCTTC. It is translated as CASSELLGSSYNEQFF.

This chain connects TRBV11-2 to TRBJ2-7; TRBD1 agrees at 9 bases. Germline V gene sequence: CDR1 SGHAT, CDR2 FQNNGV. The CDR3 is 13 residues long. Losses at the gene ends were 5 bases for V and 6 bases for J; bases not matched to a gene: 5. Written as DNA, the CDR3 is TGTGCCAGCAGCCCACAGGGGGCCGGCGAGCAGTACTTC. This encodes CASSPQGAGEQYF.

The V call is TRBV11-2, the J call TRBJ2-7; possibly TRBD1 for D (5 bases). The CDR3 runs to 13 residues. V lost 3 bases and J lost 3, with 9 bases in between. The germline gives CDR1 SGHAT, CDR2 FQNNGV. The CDR3 protein is CASSLVDSYEQYF. The DNA for the CDR3 is TGTGCCAGCAGCTTGGTAGACAGCTACGAGCAGTACTTC.

The chain couples TRBV7-9 to TRBJ2-7, with TRBD1 identical over 8 bases. CDR1 and CDR2 (germline): SEHNR, FQNEAQ (reference sequence). Trimming cost V 5 bases and J 4 bases; bases outside gene matches: 7. CDR3 length: 14 residues. This CDR3 reads CASSPRTGQYEQYF. Written as DNA, the CDR3 is TGTGCCAGCAGCCCCCGGACAGGGCAATACGAGCAGTACTTC.

The J gene is TRBJ1-2, the V gene TRBV2; TRBD1 aligns across 10 bases. V gave up 7 bases and J gave up 4 bases; unmatched junction bases: 6. Germline V lookup: CDR1 SNHLY, CDR2 FYNNEI. The CDR3 spans 14 residues. CDR3 DNA sequence: TGTGCCAGCAACCCGGGACAGGGGTTCTATGGCTACACCTTC. This translates into CASNPGQGFYGYTF.

For the CDR3, the DNA is TGTGCCAGCAGTTTAACCGCAGAACTAGCGGGCAGGGCGGTACGGTTCTTC. This gives the protein CASSLTAELAGRAVRFF. The chain carries TRBV27 and TRBJ2-1; 9 nucleotides match TRBD2. The CDR3 consists of 17 residues. The V segment lost 2 bases and the J segment 15 bases; nucleotides outside the gene matches: 20. Germline V CDR1 and CDR2: MNHEY, SMNVEV (reference sequence).

This chain uses TRBV11-2 with TRBJ1-2; 8 bases map to TRBD1. After removal of 2 bases from V and 8 bases from J, the junction contained 16 bases not matched to a gene. CDR1 is SGHAT, CDR2 FQNNGV, per germline. The CDR3 loop spans 17 amino acids. CDR3 region: CASSLLARWQGARGYTF. Here the CDR3 DNA reads TGTGCCAGCAGCTTATTGGCGCGGTGGCAGGGGGCGAGGGGCTACACCTTC. Variable domain in full (rest from reference TRBV11-2 and TRBJ1-2): EAGVAQSPRYKIIEKRQSVAFWCNPISGHATLYWYQQILGQGPKLLIQFQNNGVVDDSQLPKDRFSAERLKGVDSTLKIQPAKLEDSAVYLCASSLLARWQGARGYTFGSGTRLTVV.

This chain connects TRBV7-6 to TRBJ1-1; perhaps TRBD1 as D (6 bases). The CDR3 is 14 residues long. Germline CDR1 SGHVS, CDR2 FNYEAQ. V was pared by 5 bases and J by 0 bases, with 10 bases between. CDR3 sequence: CASSGGGMNTEAFF. Written as DNA, the CDR3 is TGTGCCAGCAGCGGGGGGGGCATGAACACTGAAGCTTTCTTT.

This clone is medium-sized by share. The rearrangement links TRBV6-8 to TRBJ2-7; D may be TRBD2 (6 bases). The germline V gene encodes CDR1 MNHGY and CDR2 SAAAGT. CDR3 length: 15 residues. Trimming removed 4 bases from V and 0 bases from J, with 13 bases in between. The CDR3 DNA reads TGTGCCAGCAGTTCGCGGGGTGCGAGCTCCTACGAGCAGTACTTC. The encoded protein is CASSSRGASSYEQYF.